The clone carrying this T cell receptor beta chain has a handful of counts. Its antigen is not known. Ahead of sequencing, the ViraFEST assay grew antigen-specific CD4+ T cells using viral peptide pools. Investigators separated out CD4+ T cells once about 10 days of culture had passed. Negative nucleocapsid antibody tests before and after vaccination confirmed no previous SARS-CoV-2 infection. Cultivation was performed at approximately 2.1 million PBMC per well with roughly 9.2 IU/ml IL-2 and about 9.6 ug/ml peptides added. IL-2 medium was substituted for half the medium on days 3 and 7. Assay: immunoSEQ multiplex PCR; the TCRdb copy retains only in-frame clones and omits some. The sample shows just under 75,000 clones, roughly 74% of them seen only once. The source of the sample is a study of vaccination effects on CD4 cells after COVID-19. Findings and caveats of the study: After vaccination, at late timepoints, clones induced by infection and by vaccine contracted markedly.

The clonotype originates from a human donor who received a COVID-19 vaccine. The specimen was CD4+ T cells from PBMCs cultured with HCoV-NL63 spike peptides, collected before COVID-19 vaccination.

The CDR3: CASSPPLVYGYTF. CDR3 bases: TGTGCCAGCAGCCCGCCCTTAGTCTATGGCTACACCTTC. The V and J genes are TRBV7-2 and TRBJ1-2; D unresolved. Germline V CDR1 and CDR2: SGHTA, FQGNSA. The CDR3 spans 13 residues. V was cut by 5 bases and J by 4 bases, with 11 bases left in between.